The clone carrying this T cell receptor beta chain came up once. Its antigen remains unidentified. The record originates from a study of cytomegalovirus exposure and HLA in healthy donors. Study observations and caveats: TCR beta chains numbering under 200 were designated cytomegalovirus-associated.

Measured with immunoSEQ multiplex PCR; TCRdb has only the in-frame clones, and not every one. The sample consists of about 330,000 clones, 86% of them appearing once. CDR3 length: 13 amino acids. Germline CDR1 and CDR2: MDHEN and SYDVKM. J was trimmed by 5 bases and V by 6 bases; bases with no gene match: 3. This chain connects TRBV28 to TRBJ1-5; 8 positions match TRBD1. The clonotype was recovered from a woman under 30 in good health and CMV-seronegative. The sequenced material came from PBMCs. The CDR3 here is CASSQDRDQPQHF. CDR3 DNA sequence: TGTGCCAGCAGCCAGGACAGGGATCAGCCCCAGCATTTT.